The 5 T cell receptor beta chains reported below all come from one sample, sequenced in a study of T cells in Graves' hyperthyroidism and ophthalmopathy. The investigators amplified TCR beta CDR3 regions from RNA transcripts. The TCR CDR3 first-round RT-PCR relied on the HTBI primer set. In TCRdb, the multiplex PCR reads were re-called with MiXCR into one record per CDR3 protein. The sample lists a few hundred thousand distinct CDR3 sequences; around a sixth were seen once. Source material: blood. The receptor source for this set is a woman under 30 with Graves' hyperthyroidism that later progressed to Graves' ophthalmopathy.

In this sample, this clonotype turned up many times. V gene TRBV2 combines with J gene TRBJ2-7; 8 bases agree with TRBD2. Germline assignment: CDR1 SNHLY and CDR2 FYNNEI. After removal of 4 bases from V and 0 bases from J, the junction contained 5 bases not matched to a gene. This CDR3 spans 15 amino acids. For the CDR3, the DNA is TGTGCCAGCAGTGGTCTAGCGGGTGTCTCCTACGAGCAGTACTTC. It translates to CASSGLAGVSYEQYF.

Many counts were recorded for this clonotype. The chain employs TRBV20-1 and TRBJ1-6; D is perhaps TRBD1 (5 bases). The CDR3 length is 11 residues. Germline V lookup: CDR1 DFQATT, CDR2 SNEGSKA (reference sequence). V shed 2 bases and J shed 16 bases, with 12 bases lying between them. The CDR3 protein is CSARKTAGLHF. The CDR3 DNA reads TGCAGTGCTAGAAAAACAGCAGGGCTCCACTTT.

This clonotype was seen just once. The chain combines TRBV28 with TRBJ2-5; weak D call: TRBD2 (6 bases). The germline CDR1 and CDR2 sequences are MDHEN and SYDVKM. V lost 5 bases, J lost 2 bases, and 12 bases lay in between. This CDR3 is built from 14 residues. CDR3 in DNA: TGTGCCAGCAGTCCGGGGGTGCTTCAAGAGACCCAGTACTTC. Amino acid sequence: CASSPGVLQETQYF.

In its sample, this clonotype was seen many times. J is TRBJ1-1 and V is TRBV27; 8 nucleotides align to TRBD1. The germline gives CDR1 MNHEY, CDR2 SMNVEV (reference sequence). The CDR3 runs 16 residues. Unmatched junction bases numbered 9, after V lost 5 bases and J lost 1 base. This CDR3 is CASSERADRGNTEAFF. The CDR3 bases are TGTGCCAGCAGTGAAAGAGCAGACAGGGGGAACACTGAAGCTTTCTTT.

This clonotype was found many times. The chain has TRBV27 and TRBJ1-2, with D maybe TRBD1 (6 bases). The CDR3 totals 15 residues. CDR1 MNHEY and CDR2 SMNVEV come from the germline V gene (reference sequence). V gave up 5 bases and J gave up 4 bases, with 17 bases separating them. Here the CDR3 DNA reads TGTGCCAGCAGTCCTTCCGGGACACACGGCTATGGCTACACCTTC. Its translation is CASSPSGTHGYGYTF.